One and the same sample provided the 12 T cell receptor beta chains below, sequenced in a study of neurological immune-mediated disorders. One entry per CDR3 protein results from TCRdb running MiXCR on the 5' RACE reads. Counted here are approximately 70,000 distinct CDR3 sequences, approximately 4.1% occurring once; the ten biggest clones make up 1% to 1.5%. Sequencing was performed on PBMCs. All receptors come from a man aged 25 to 40 with multiple sclerosis.

The sample holds many counts of this clonotype. This chain connects TRBV7-2 to TRBJ2-5; 11 bases are a match to TRBD1. The V gene end was trimmed by 1 base and the J gene end by 4 bases; junction bases not matched to a gene: 11. The CDR3 length is 18 residues. Germline values: CDR1 SGHTA, CDR2 FQGNSA. In DNA, the CDR3 is TGTGCCAGCAGCTTAGGACTAGGGACAGGGGGTTCCAGAGAGACCCAGTACTTC. It encodes CASSLGLGTGGSRETQYF.

Ten or more counts support this clonotype. The rearrangement joins TRBV25-1 to TRBJ2-1; 8 bases agree with TRBD2. The junction had 10 bases not matched to a gene; V was cut back by 3 bases and J by 9 bases. The CDR3 spans 15 residues. Per germline, CDR1 MGHDK and CDR2 SYGVNS. The chain's CDR3 is CASSDPGGARGEQFF. The CDR3 bases are TGTGCCAGCAGTGATCCCGGGGGGGCCCGGGGTGAGCAGTTCTTC.

This clonotype was detected only a few times. V usage is TRBV7-9 and J usage is TRBJ2-7; TRBD1 matches at 7 bases. The CDR3 extends over 15 amino acids. Trimming at V came to 1 base and at J to 1 base, leaving 4 bases not matched to a gene. Germline CDR1 SEHNR, CDR2 FQNEAQ (reference sequence). The CDR3 loop reads CASSLVGRGSYEQYF. The CDR3 DNA follows: TGTGCCAGCAGCTTAGTCGGCAGGGGGTCCTACGAGCAGTACTTC.

This clonotype appeared many times. In DNA form, the CDR3 reads TGTGCCAGCAGTTCCTCGACAGGGGGGGAGCAGTACTTC. Residues: CASSSSTGGEQYF. The V call is TRBV12-3 or TRBV12-4, the J call TRBJ2-7; 9 bases are shared with TRBD1. The CDR3 is made up of 13 amino acids. The junction had 5 bases not matched to a gene; V was cut back by 4 bases and J by 7 bases.

This clonotype appeared many times. The chain couples TRBV6-2 or TRBV6-3 to TRBJ1-5; D is uncertain. Germline V gene data show CDR1 as MNHEY and CDR2 as SVGEGT. The ends were cut back, 1 base at V and 3 bases at J, with 4 bases in the middle. This CDR3 region has 13 residues. The CDR3 DNA sequence: TGTGCCAGCAGTTACTTCGACAATCAGCCCCAGCATTTT. Its protein product is CASSYFDNQPQHF.

The sample holds many counts of this clonotype. With a much larger clone just one base away, this may be a read error. The V call is TRBV6-5, the J call TRBJ2-1; D is ambiguous. Trimming stripped 4 bases from V and 7 bases from J, with 11 bases between. CDR3 length equals 13 residues. Germline CDR1 is MNHEY and CDR2 is SVGAGI. CDR3 coding DNA: TGTGCCAGCAGTTCCACCTTCCGGAATGAGCAGTTCTTC. Its protein product is CASSSTFRNEQFF.

This clonotype was counted many times. The genes are TRBV4-1 and TRBJ2-7; 8 nucleotides line up with TRBD2. Per germline, CDR1 MGHRA and CDR2 YSYEKL. V dropped 1 base and J dropped 0; count of bases not matched to a gene: 8. The CDR3 covers 17 residues. CDR3 nucleotide sequence: TGCGCCAGCAGCCAAGTTACTAGCGGACAGAGCTCCTACGAGCAGTACTTC. The encoded protein is CASSQVTSGQSSYEQYF.

This clonotype was seen repeatedly, ten times or more. The chain combines TRBV4-1 with TRBJ2-1; D tentatively fits TRBD1 or TRBD2 (5 bases each). Germline V gene data show CDR1 as MGHRA and CDR2 as YSYEKL. The CDR3 extends over 15 amino acids. The V and J ends lost 3 bases and 4 bases respectively, with 13 bases between them. CDR3 sequence (DNA): TGCGCCAGCAGCCATCCGGGACCCTATTACAATGAGCAGTTCTTC. It translates to CASSHPGPYYNEQFF.

Ten or more counts support this clonotype. V is TRBV27 and J is TRBJ2-2; D may be TRBD2 (6 bases). The CDR3 sequence is 14 residues long. V was cut by 10 bases and J by 7 bases, with 19 bases left in between. Germline V CDR1 and CDR2: MNHEY, SMNVEV (reference sequence). The CDR3: CATTPRQEGGELFF. The CDR3 coding sequence is TGTGCCACCACGCCTAGGCAGGAGGGCGGGGAGCTGTTTTTT.

In its sample, this clonotype was seen a few times. The J gene is TRBJ1-5, the V gene TRBV20-1; TRBD1 matches 9 bases. The CDR3 is 15 residues long. Germline values: CDR1 DFQATT, CDR2 SNEGSKA (reference sequence). Losses at the gene ends were 0 bases for V and 2 bases for J; bases not matched to a gene: 2. This chain's CDR3 is CSARETGGRNQPQHF. The CDR3 DNA is TGCAGTGCTAGAGAGACAGGGGGGCGCAATCAGCCCCAGCATTTT.

This clonotype came up many times. V gene TRBV20-1 combines with J gene TRBJ1-5, with D perhaps TRBD1 (5 bases). The germline CDR1 and CDR2 sequences are DFQATT and SNEGSKA (reference sequence). V was clipped by 6 bases and J by 0 bases, with 12 bases between them. The CDR3 extends over 14 amino acids. CDR3 in DNA: TGCAGTGCCGCGAGTGGGGGTAGCAATCAGCCCCAGCATTTT. Amino acids: CSAASGGSNQPQHF.

This clonotype was seen at least ten times. The CDR3 DNA follows: TGTGCCAGCAGCAAAGTAAGGGGCTGGGATGGCTACACCTTC. Protein product: CASSKVRGWDGYTF. V is TRBV21-1 and J is TRBJ1-2; no DNA check was done on the table's D call, TRBD1. TRBV21-1 counts as a pseudogene. There are 14 residues in the CDR3.